A selection of T cell receptor beta chains follows, all from one sample in a study of tumor-infiltrating lymphocytes in primary liver carcinoma. TCRdb reanalysed the multiplex PCR reads using MiXCR and keeps one entry per CDR3 protein. The sample carries 310,000 or so distinct CDR3 sequences, 58% recorded once. The specimen was peripheral blood. The receptors were gathered from a woman in her twenties or thirties with primary liver carcinoma and hepatitis B virus infection. Both conserved end residues are trimmed from each CDR3. Each record gives: V gene, J gene, clone size, CDR3 protein. Not every row has a clone size; where given, it reads once, few, many or a size class.

v_gene: TRBV6-2/TRBV6-3
j_gene: TRBJ2-1
abundance: many
CDR3aa: ASSPLATSGSREQF

v_gene: TRBV11-2
j_gene: TRBJ2-2
abundance: NA
CDR3aa: VSSLVANGANTGELF

v_gene: TRBV6-1
j_gene: TRBJ2-1
abundance: NA
CDR3aa: ASSGLAGSSYNEQF

v_gene: TRBV28
j_gene: TRBJ2-7
abundance: few
CDR3aa: ASREGQAYEQY

v_gene: TRBV4-2
j_gene: TRBJ1-5
abundance: few
CDR3aa: ASSQAGQGGNQPQH

v_gene: TRBV7-8
j_gene: TRBJ1-5
abundance: NA
CDR3aa: ASSLDLYNQSQH

v_gene: TRBV11-2
j_gene: TRBJ2-1
abundance: NA
CDR3aa: TSSSGIAGVYEQF

v_gene: TRBV4-2
j_gene: TRBJ1-4
abundance: NA
CDR3aa: ASSQDIPYNHEKLF

v_gene: TRBV5-5
j_gene: TRBJ1-1
abundance: many
CDR3aa: ASSVGQQYTEAF

v_gene: TRBV11-2
j_gene: TRBJ1-1
abundance: NA
CDR3aa: DSSQRSTEAL